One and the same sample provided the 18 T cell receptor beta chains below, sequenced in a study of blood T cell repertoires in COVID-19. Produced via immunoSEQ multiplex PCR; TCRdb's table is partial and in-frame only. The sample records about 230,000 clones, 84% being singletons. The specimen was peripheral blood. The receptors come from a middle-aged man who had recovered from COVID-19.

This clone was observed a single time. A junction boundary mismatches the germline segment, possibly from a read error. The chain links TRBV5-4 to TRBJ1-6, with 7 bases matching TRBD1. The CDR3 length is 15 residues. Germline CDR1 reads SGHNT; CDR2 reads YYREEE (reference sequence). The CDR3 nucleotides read TGTGCCAGCAGCCCCGACAGGGCCTACAATTCACCCCTCCACTTT. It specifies CASSPDRAYNSPLHF.

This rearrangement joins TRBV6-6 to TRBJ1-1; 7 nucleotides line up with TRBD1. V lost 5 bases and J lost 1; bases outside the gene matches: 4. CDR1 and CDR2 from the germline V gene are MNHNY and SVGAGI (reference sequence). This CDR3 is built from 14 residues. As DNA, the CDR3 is TGTGCCAGCAGTAAGGGACAGACGAACACTGAAGCTTTCTTT. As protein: CASSKGQTNTEAFF.

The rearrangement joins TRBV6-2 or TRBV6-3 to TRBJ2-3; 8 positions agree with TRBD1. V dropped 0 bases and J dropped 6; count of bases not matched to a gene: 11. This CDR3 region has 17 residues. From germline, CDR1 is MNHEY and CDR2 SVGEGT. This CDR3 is CASSYSMRRTGPDTQYF. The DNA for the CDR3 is TGTGCCAGCAGTTACTCGATGAGAAGGACAGGGCCCGATACGCAGTATTTT.

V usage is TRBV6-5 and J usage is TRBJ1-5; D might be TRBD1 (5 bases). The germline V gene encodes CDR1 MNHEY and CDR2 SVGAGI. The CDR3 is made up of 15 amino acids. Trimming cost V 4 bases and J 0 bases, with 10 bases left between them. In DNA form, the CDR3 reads TGTGCCAGCAGTTCGGACAATGATAGCAATCAGCCCCAGCATTTT. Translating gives CASSSDNDSNQPQHF.

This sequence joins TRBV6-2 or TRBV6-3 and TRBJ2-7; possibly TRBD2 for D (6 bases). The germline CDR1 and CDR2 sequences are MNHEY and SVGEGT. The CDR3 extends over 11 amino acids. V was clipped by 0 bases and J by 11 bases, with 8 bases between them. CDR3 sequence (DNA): TGTGCCAGCAGTTACTCGACTAGTAAGTACTTC. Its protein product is CASSYSTSKYF.

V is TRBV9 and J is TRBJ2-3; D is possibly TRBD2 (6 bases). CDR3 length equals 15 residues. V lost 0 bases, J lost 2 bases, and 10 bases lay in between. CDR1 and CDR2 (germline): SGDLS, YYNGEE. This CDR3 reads CASSVEERATDTQYF. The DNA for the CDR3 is TGTGCCAGCAGCGTAGAAGAGCGGGCCACAGATACGCAGTATTTT.

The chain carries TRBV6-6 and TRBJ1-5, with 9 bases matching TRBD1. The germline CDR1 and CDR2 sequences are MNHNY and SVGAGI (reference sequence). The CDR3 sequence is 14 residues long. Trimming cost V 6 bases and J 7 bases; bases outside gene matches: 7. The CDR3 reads CASSWTGEEQPQHF. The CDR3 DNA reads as TGTGCCAGCAGCTGGACAGGGGAGGAGCAGCCCCAGCATTTT.

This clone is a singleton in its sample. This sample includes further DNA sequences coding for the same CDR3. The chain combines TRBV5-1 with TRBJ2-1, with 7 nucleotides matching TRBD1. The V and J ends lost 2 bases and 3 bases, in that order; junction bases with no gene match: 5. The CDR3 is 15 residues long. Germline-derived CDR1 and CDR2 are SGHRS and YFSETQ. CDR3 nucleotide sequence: TGCGCCAGCAGCTTCCGGGACAGCGACTACAATGAGCAGTTCTTC. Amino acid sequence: CASSFRDSDYNEQFF.

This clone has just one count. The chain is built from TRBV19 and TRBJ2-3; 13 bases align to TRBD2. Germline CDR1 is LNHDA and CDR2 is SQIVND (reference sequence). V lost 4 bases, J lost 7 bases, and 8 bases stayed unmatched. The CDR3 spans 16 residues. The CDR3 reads CASSTLAGGIGNTQYF. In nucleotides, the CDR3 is TGTGCCAGTAGTACACTAGCGGGGGGGATTGGAAATACGCAGTATTTT.

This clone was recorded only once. The CDR3, as DNA: TGTGCCAGTAGCCGGGACAGGGGATCGAGTGGCTACACCTTC. Protein product: CASSRDRGSSGYTF. This chain links TRBV19 with TRBJ1-2, with 10 positions matching TRBD1. The CDR3 runs to 14 residues. From germline, CDR1 is LNHDA and CDR2 SQIVND (reference sequence). J was trimmed by 7 bases and V by 6 bases; bases with no gene match: 8. Based on the CDR3 plus reference TRBV19 and TRBJ1-2, the full variable domain is DGGITQSPKYLFRKEGQNVTLSCEQNLNHDAMYWYRQDPGQGLRLIYYSQIVNDFQKGDIAEGYSVSREKKESFPLTVTSAQKNPTAFYLCASSRDRGSSGYTFGSGTRLTVV.

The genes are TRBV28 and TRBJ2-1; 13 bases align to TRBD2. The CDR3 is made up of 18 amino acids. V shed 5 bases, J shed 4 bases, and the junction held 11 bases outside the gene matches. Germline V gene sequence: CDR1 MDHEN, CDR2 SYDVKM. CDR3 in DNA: TGTGCCAGCAGTCCCGGGACTAGCGGGATGGCCTTTTACAATGAGCAGTTCTTC. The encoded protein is CASSPGTSGMAFYNEQFF.

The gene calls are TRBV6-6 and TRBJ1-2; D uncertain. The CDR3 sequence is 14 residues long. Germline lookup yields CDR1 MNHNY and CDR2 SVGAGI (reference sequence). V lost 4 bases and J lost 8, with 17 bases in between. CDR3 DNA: TGTGCCAGCAGTTCTTCTAATCAAGCGGGGGGCTACACCTTC. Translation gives CASSSSNQAGGYTF.

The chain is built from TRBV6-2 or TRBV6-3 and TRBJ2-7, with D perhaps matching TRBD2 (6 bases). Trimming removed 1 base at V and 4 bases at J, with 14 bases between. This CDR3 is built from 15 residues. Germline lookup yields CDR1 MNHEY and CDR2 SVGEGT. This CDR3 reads CASSYFAGSPYEQYF. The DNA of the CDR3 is TGTGCCAGCAGTTACTTCGCGGGAAGCCCTTACGAGCAGTACTTC.

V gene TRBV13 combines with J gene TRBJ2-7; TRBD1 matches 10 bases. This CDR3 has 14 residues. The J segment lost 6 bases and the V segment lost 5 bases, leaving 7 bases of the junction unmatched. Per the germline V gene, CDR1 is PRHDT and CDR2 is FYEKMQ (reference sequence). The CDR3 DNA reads TGTGCCAGCAGCAGAGGACAGGGGGGTGGCGAGCAGTACTTC. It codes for CASSRGQGGGEQYF. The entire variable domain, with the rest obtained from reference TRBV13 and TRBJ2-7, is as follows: AAGVIQSPRHLIKEKRETATLKCYPIPRHDTVYWYQQGPGQDPQFLISFYEKMQSDKGSIPDRFSAQQFSDYHSELNMSSLELGDSALYFCASSRGQGGGEQYFGPGTRLTVT.

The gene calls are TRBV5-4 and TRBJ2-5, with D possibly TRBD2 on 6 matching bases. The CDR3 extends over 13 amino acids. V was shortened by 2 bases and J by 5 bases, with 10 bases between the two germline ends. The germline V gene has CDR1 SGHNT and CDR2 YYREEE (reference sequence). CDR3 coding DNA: TGTGCCAGCAGCTTCGGGGGAACCGAGACCCAGTACTTC. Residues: CASSFGGTETQYF.

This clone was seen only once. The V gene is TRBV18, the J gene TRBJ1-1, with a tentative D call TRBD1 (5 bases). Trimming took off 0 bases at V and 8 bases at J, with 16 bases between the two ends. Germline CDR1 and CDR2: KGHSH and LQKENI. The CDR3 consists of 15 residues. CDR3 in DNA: TGTGCCAGCTCACCACCGTCTGTAGCGGGGGGAGAAGCTTTCTTT. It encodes CASSPPSVAGGEAFF.

The CDR3 DNA is TGTGCCAGTAGTATAGGGACAGGGGAGACCTACGAGCAGTACTTC. Translating it yields CASSIGTGETYEQYF. The chain joins TRBV19 to TRBJ2-7; 9 positions agree with TRBD1. Germline V lookup: CDR1 LNHDA, CDR2 SQIVND (reference sequence). CDR3 size: 15 residues. Trimming at V came to 1 base and at J to 2 bases, leaving 3 bases not matched to a gene. The full variable domain, rest sourced from reference TRBV19 and TRBJ2-7, is DGGITQSPKYLFRKEGQNVTLSCEQNLNHDAMYWYRQDPGQGLRLIYYSQIVNDFQKGDIAEGYSVSREKKESFPLTVTSAQKNPTAFYLCASSIGTGETYEQYFGPGTRLTVT.

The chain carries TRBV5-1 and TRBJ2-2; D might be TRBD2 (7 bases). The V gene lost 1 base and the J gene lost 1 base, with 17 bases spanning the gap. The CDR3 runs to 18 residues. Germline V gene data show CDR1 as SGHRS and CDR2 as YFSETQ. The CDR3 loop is CASSLMGGRNKNTGELFF. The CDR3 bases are TGCGCCAGCAGCTTGATGGGGGGGCGGAATAAGAACACCGGGGAGCTGTTTTTT.